This TCR beta chain was documented in a study of blood T cell repertoires in COVID-19. About the research overall: Samples of COVID-19 (acute and convalescent) were obtained from the United States, Italy and Spain. T cells, B-cell-depleted T cells, or PBMCs provided the cDNA or gDNA that served as material.

Seattle cases were enrolled at active infection and followed longitudinally. Per the study methods: Reference gene primer amplification yielded estimated nucleated cell counts. This table comes from immunoSEQ multiplex PCR, and its TCRdb copy is limited to in-frame clones, with some not included. The DNA was the basis for D and trimming; V, J and clone size are from that table. This sample has about 480,000 clones, with 75% to 90% found just once. Sequences were obtained from peripheral blood. The receptor's source is a man between 18 and 29 years old with COVID-19, enrolled during active disease.

The CDR3 region has the DNA TGCAGCGTTGAAGACACCGGACAAAGTGAAAAACTGTTTTTT. This sequence encodes CSVEDTGQSEKLFF. This chain joins TRBV29-1 and TRBJ1-4, with D possibly being TRBD1 (5 bases). The germline gives CDR1 SQVTM, CDR2 ANQGSEA. The CDR3 contains 14 residues. The V gene lost 0 bases and the J gene lost 7 bases, with 12 bases spanning the gap.